This TCR beta chain was sequenced during a study of T cell changes during pregnancy in multiple sclerosis. This clone has only one observation. Here immunoSEQ multiplex PCR was the method, and the copy in TCRdb shows in-frame clones only, minus some. The sample gives about 48,000 clones, 85% to 95% of which show up once; 0.91% is in the top ten. V lost 6 bases to trimming and J lost 6 bases; unmatched junction nucleotides: 8. This CDR3 contains 14 residues. Germline CDR1 MDHEN, CDR2 SYDVKM. The specimen was CD4+ T cells from peripheral blood mononuclear cells, collected in the second trimester of pregnancy. V usage is TRBV28 and J usage is TRBJ1-5; TRBD1 matches 7 bases. This TCR came from a female donor in good health, enrolled as a control in a pregnancy study. CDR3 sequence: CASSPTGRIQPQHF. CDR3 DNA sequence: TGTGCCAGCAGCCCGACAGGGAGGATTCAGCCCCAGCATTTT. The full variable domain, in which reference TRBV28 and TRBJ1-5 provide the parts outside the CDR3, is DVKVTQSSRYLVKRTGEKVFLECVQDMDHENMFWYRQDPGLGLRLIYFSYDVKMKEKGDIPEGYSVSREKKERFSLILESASTNQTSMYLCASSPTGRIQPQHFGDGTRLSIL.